The next 32 T cell receptor beta chains were all read from a single sample in a study of CD8+ T cells in alopecia areata. Sequencing templates came from extracted RNA that was reverse transcribed into cDNA. The data were produced by immunoSEQ multiplex PCR, yet TCRdb's version contains in-frame clones alone and is incomplete. Here the sample spans about 110,000 clones, 55% to 75% being singletons. The material sequenced was CD8+ T cells sorted from blood. The receptors originated from a human donor in good health.

This chain joins TRBV28 and TRBJ2-3; 7 positions agree with TRBD2. The trim removed 5 bases at V and 4 bases at J, leaving 9 bases unmatched. CDR3 length: 15 residues. The germline CDR1 and CDR2 sequences are MDHEN and SYDVKM. The CDR3 sequence: CASSTSRGSADTQYF. The CDR3, as DNA: TGTGCCAGCAGTACCTCGCGGGGGTCGGCAGATACGCAGTATTTT.

This clone rates as medium-sized (0.01 to 0.1%). The V gene is TRBV7-9, the J gene TRBJ2-7, with 9 bases matching TRBD1. This CDR3 has 14 amino acids. The J segment lost 6 bases and the V segment lost 5 bases, leaving 8 bases of the junction unmatched. Looked up from germline, CDR1 is SEHNR and CDR2 is FQNEAQ (reference sequence). CDR3 coding DNA: TGTGCCAGCAGCAAACAGGGGGCGGATTTCGAGCAGTACTTC. This encodes CASSKQGADFEQYF. Drawing the rest from reference TRBV7-9 and TRBJ2-7, the complete variable domain is DTGVSQNPRHKITKRGQNVTFRCDPISEHNRLYWYRQTLGQGPEFLTYFQNEAQLEKSRLLSDRFSAERPKGSFSTLEIQRTEQGDSAMYLCASSKQGADFEQYFGPGTRLTVT.

This clone was seen a few times. This chain joins TRBV6-6 and TRBJ1-1, with TRBD1 identical over 8 bases. V lost 6 bases to trimming and J lost 8 bases; unmatched junction nucleotides: 8. Germline CDR1 and CDR2: MNHNY and SVGAGI (reference sequence). The CDR3 covers 13 residues. CDR3 loop: CASRNDRGREAFF. CDR3 bases: TGTGCCAGCAGAAACGACAGGGGTCGGGAAGCTTTCTTT.

This chain connects TRBV30 to TRBJ2-5; tentatively, D is TRBD1 or TRBD2 (5 bases each). V shed 3 bases and J shed 5 bases, with 19 bases lying between them. The CDR3 is made up of 15 amino acids. Germline CDR1 reads GTSNPN; CDR2 reads SVGIG (reference sequence). CDR3 residues: CAWSPGPKVSETQYF. The DNA of the CDR3 is TGTGCCTGGAGCCCGGGACCGAAAGTTTCGGAGACCCAGTACTTC.

The gene calls are TRBV4-2 and TRBJ2-3; the match to TRBD2 covers 13 bases. Trimming removed 3 bases from V and 6 bases from J; junction bases left unmatched: 9. Germline values: CDR1 LGHNA, CDR2 YNFKEQ. The CDR3 contains 17 residues. CDR3 residues: CASSHTSGGAAVDTQYF. CDR3 in DNA: TGTGCCAGCAGCCACACTAGCGGGGGGGCGGCTGTTGATACGCAGTATTTT.

Worth noting for this clone: The same CDR3 arises from other DNA sequences in this sample as well. The rearrangement joins TRBV29-1 to TRBJ2-7; no clear D gene. This CDR3 spans 12 amino acids. The germline gives CDR1 SQVTM, CDR2 ANQGSEA. V lost 3 bases and J 4 bases, leaving 10 bases between the germline ends. This CDR3 is CSVEVGNYEQYF. The CDR3 nucleotides read TGCAGCGTTGAGGTGGGGAATTACGAGCAGTACTTC.

About this clone: An end of the junction does not agree with germline; a read error may underlie this. The chain couples TRBV19 to TRBJ1-2; tentatively, D is TRBD1 (5 bases). The CDR3 sequence is 10 residues long. Germline V gives CDR1 LNHDA, CDR2 SQIVND (reference sequence). The CDR3 here is CASSGGTTCF. DNA of the CDR3: TGTGCCAGTAGTGGGGGGACGACTTGCTTC.

The V and J genes are TRBV6-1 and TRBJ2-7; D is perhaps TRBD2 (5 bases). This CDR3 region has 11 residues. V shed 9 bases and J shed 6 bases, with 12 bases lying between them. Germline V gene sequence: CDR1 MNHNS, CDR2 SASEGT. CDR3 coding DNA: TGTGCCAGTACACGGGGAAGCGAGCAGTACTTC. Its translation: CASTRGSEQYF.

The rearrangement joins TRBV5-6 to TRBJ1-1; the D is unclear. The CDR3 has 13 amino acids. CDR1 and CDR2 (germline): SGHDT, YYEEEE. V lost 0 bases and J 6 bases, leaving 9 bases between the germline ends. The CDR3 DNA is TGTGCCAGCAGCTTGGGGGGTAGCGCTGAAGCTTTCTTT. This translates into CASSLGGSAEAFF.

This sequence joins TRBV29-1 and TRBJ1-1; D remains unclear. The CDR3 runs 11 residues. V was pared by 1 base and J by 8 bases, with 8 bases between. CDR1 is SQVTM, CDR2 ANQGSEA, per germline. Written as DNA, the CDR3 is TGCAGCGTTGAAGGCCCAGTCGAAGCTTTCTTT. Its protein product is CSVEGPVEAFF.

This rearrangement joins TRBV4-2 to TRBJ2-3; TRBD2 matches at 14 bases. Germline V lookup: CDR1 LGHNA, CDR2 YNFKEQ. V was pared by 5 bases and J by 5 bases, with 9 bases of the junction left unmatched. The CDR3 sequence is 17 residues long. The CDR3 loop is CASSGATSGGEIDTQYF. The DNA for the CDR3 is TGTGCCAGCAGCGGTGCGACTAGCGGGGGGGAGATAGATACGCAGTATTTT.

The chain joins TRBV29-1 to TRBJ2-2, with D possibly TRBD2 on 7 matching bases. Trimming removed 6 bases at V and 4 bases at J, with 9 bases between. Germline V gene data show CDR1 as SQVTM and CDR2 as ANQGSEA. The CDR3 spans 12 residues. The CDR3 DNA follows: TGCAGCGTGAGGGGGGGCACCGGGGAGCTGTTTTTT. Amino acid sequence: CSVRGGTGELFF.

The rearrangement links TRBV2 to TRBJ2-3; TRBD2 matches at 9 bases. Trimming removed 9 bases from V and 5 bases from J; junction bases left unmatched: 6. CDR3 length: 13 amino acids. Looked up from germline, CDR1 is SNHLY and CDR2 is FYNNEI. This chain's CDR3 is CASGGGAGDTQYF. The DNA of the CDR3 is TGTGCCAGTGGCGGGGGGGCCGGAGATACGCAGTATTTT.

CDR3 region: CASSLPGLGMGPSDTQYF. DNA of the CDR3: TGTGCCAGCAGCTTACCGGGACTAGGAATGGGTCCCTCAGATACGCAGTATTTT. The V and J genes are TRBV7-8 and TRBJ2-3, with 8 bases fitting TRBD2. This CDR3 is built from 18 residues. Germline-derived CDR1 and CDR2 are SGHVS and FQNEAQ. Unmatched junction bases numbered 14, after V lost 2 bases and J lost 4 bases.

The chain combines TRBV15 with TRBJ1-1; 8 nucleotides line up with TRBD1. The CDR3 is made up of 14 amino acids. CDR1 is LNHNV, CDR2 YYDKDF, per germline (reference sequence). With V trimmed by 5 bases and J by 1 base, 3 bases remained unmatched. CDR3 bases: TGTGCCACCAGCGAACAGGGGGGGAACACTGAAGCTTTCTTT. It codes for CATSEQGGNTEAFF.

This clone was observed a few times. The J gene is TRBJ2-4, the V gene TRBV7-2; 9 bases agree with TRBD1. This CDR3 is 13 amino acids long. Per the germline V gene, CDR1 is SGHTA and CDR2 is FQGNSA. Trimming took 11 bases from V and 6 from J; bases not matched to a gene: 8. The CDR3 spells CAPPGQGRNIQYF. The CDR3 DNA reads as TGTGCCCCGCCGGGACAGGGAAGAAACATTCAGTACTTC.

The chain joins TRBV7-2 to TRBJ1-2, with 9 bases that match TRBD1. From germline, CDR1 is SGHTA and CDR2 FQGNSA. CDR3 length: 15 amino acids. Trimming took 5 bases from V and 8 from J; bases not matched to a gene: 12. CDR3: CASSLPGQGLEGYTF. CDR3 sequence (DNA): TGTGCCAGCAGCCTCCCGGGACAGGGTTTGGAAGGCTACACCTTC.

V gene TRBV9 combines with J gene TRBJ1-2; D gene unclear. V lost 3 bases to trimming and J lost 2 bases, with 14 bases between them. Germline loops: CDR1 SGDLS, CDR2 YYNGEE. The CDR3 has 15 residues. The CDR3 region is CASSESGVGNYGYTF. Written as DNA, the CDR3 is TGTGCCAGCAGCGAGTCCGGGGTGGGGAACTATGGCTACACCTTC.

This clone turned up a few times. V gene TRBV7-9 combines with J gene TRBJ1-2; no clear D. CDR1 is SEHNR and CDR2 is FQNEAQ in the germline V gene (reference sequence). The germline V and J ends were trimmed by 0 bases and 2 bases, with 7 bases remaining between them. The CDR3 runs to 14 residues. CDR3 loop: CASSLAALNYGYTF. The CDR3 DNA follows: TGTGCCAGCAGCTTAGCTGCCCTAAACTATGGCTACACCTTC.

The chain employs TRBV5-6 and TRBJ2-7; D gene ambiguous. The CDR3 runs to 12 residues. CDR1 is SGHDT and CDR2 is YYEEEE in the germline V gene. Trimming cost V 0 bases and J 6 bases, with 7 bases left between them. The CDR3 DNA is TGTGCCAGCAGCTTGGGGGGTGCCGAGCAGTACTTC. As protein: CASSLGGAEQYF.

The rearrangement joins TRBV6-5 to TRBJ1-1, with 9 bases fitting TRBD1. The CDR3 loop spans 16 amino acids. Trimming took 4 bases from V and 4 from J; bases not matched to a gene: 10. The germline CDR1 and CDR2 sequences are MNHEY and SVGAGI. In DNA, the CDR3 is TGTGCCAGCAGTTTTACAGGGGGCCCTAGGTCCACTGAAGCTTTCTTT. Translation: CASSFTGGPRSTEAFF.

The chain joins TRBV5-6 to TRBJ2-1; 10 nucleotides match TRBD2. V dropped 3 bases and J dropped 8; count of bases not matched to a gene: 14. Germline V gene sequence: CDR1 SGHDT, CDR2 YYEEEE. The CDR3 runs 17 residues. Written as DNA, the CDR3 is TGTGCCAGCAGCTGGCCTAGCGGGGGCCTTGAAGGGTATGAGCAGTTCTTC. Encoded protein: CASSWPSGGLEGYEQFF.

V gene TRBV9 combines with J gene TRBJ2-3; TRBD2 matches 8 bases. Germline CDR1 is SGDLS and CDR2 is YYNGEE. The CDR3 loop spans 15 amino acids. J lost 5 bases, V lost 0 bases, and 5 bases had no gene match. CDR3 amino acids: CASSVGAGVLDTQYF. CDR3 coding DNA: TGTGCCAGCAGCGTAGGAGCGGGGGTACTAGATACGCAGTATTTT. The entire variable domain, with the rest obtained from reference TRBV9 and TRBJ2-3, is as follows: DSGVTQTPKHLITATGQRVTLRCSPRSGDLSVYWYQQSLDQGLQFLIQYYNGEERAKGNILERFSAQQFPDLHSELNLSSLELGDSALYFCASSVGAGVLDTQYFGPGTRLTVL.

This clone was found a few times. The genes are TRBV27 and TRBJ2-7, with 7 bases lining up with TRBD1. This CDR3 has 14 amino acids. Germline assignment: CDR1 MNHEY and CDR2 SMNVEV (reference sequence). V shed 6 bases, J shed 3 bases, and the junction held 8 bases outside the gene matches. This chain's CDR3 is CASRDMGQRYEQYF. The CDR3 DNA reads TGTGCCAGCAGGGACATGGGACAGCGCTACGAGCAGTACTTC.

This clone was seen more than once but under ten times. This chain joins TRBV5-1 and TRBJ2-7, with 12 bases lining up with TRBD2. CDR1 SGHRS and CDR2 YFSETQ come from the germline V gene. The CDR3 loop spans 15 amino acids. The V gene end was trimmed by 5 bases and the J gene end by 3 bases; junction bases not matched to a gene: 6. The CDR3 DNA reads TGCGCCAGCAGGGAGACTAGCGGGGGTCTCTACGAGCAGTACTTC. Translating it yields CASRETSGGLYEQYF. Complete variable domain (other parts from reference TRBV5-1 and TRBJ2-7): KAGVTQTPRYLIKTRGQQVTLSCSPISGHRSVSWYQQTPGQGLQFLFEYFSETQRNKGNFPGRFSGRQFSNSRSEMNVSTLELGDSALYLCASRETSGGLYEQYFGPGTRLTVT.

The V call is TRBV2, the J call TRBJ2-7, with D perhaps matching TRBD2 (5 bases). This CDR3 comprises 15 residues. Germline CDR1 is SNHLY and CDR2 is FYNNEI. The V gene lost 3 bases and the J gene lost 6 bases, with 18 bases spanning the gap. The chain's CDR3 is CASSDGGSGLGEQYF. The CDR3 DNA follows: TGTGCCAGCAGTGATGGCGGGTCGGGCCTGGGCGAGCAGTACTTC.

The chain is built from TRBV13 and TRBJ1-5, with D possibly being TRBD1 (5 bases). Germline assignment: CDR1 PRHDT and CDR2 FYEKMQ (reference sequence). Trimming removed 3 bases at V and 1 base at J, with 7 bases between. This CDR3 is built from 14 residues. The CDR3: CASSFSGSNQPQHF. In nucleotides, the CDR3 is TGTGCCAGCAGCTTCTCAGGGAGCAATCAGCCCCAGCATTTT.

CDR3 DNA: TGTGCCAGCAGCCAAGACTCGTGGGTGGACGAGCAGTACTTC. This translates into CASSQDSWVDEQYF. V is TRBV14 and J is TRBJ2-7; D call uncertain. Per germline, CDR1 SGHDN and CDR2 FVKESK. V was pared by 0 bases and J by 5 bases, with 11 bases between. The CDR3 totals 14 residues.

The chain is built from TRBV6-6 and TRBJ2-3, with D hard to call. The CDR3 is made up of 14 amino acids. Germline-derived CDR1 and CDR2 are MNHNY and SVGAGI (reference sequence). Trimming removed 2 bases from V and 1 base from J, with 7 bases in between. The CDR3 bases are TGTGCCAGCAGTTACGGTCCGGGCACAGATACGCAGTATTTT. Translated, it gives CASSYGPGTDTQYF.

This sequence joins TRBV5-1 and TRBJ1-1; D may be TRBD1 (5 bases). Trimming took 3 bases from V and 5 from J, leaving 20 bases between them. In germline, CDR1 is SGHRS, CDR2 YFSETQ. The CDR3 is 16 residues long. The DNA of the CDR3 is TGCGCCAGCAGCTCCGCCCAGGGACCATCGCGAACTGAAGCTTTCTTT. This gives the protein CASSSAQGPSRTEAFF.

The CDR3 nucleotides read TGTGCCAGCAGCCCTTTTAGTACAGGGATGGACACTGAAGCTTTCTTT. Protein sequence: CASSPFSTGMDTEAFF. J is TRBJ1-1 and V is TRBV5-4; weak D call: TRBD1 (6 bases). Germline V gene data show CDR1 as SGHNT and CDR2 as YYREEE (reference sequence). This CDR3 is built from 16 residues. The ends were cut back, 4 bases at V and 3 bases at J, with 19 bases in the middle.

The gene calls are TRBV27 and TRBJ2-3; TRBD2 aligns across 10 bases. The CDR3 is made up of 14 amino acids. Germline CDR1 MNHEY, CDR2 SMNVEV (reference sequence). J lost 7 bases, V lost 5 bases, and 6 bases had no gene match. The CDR3 sequence: CASSPASGGNTQYF. In DNA, the CDR3 is TGTGCCAGCAGTCCAGCTAGCGGGGGCAATACGCAGTATTTT.